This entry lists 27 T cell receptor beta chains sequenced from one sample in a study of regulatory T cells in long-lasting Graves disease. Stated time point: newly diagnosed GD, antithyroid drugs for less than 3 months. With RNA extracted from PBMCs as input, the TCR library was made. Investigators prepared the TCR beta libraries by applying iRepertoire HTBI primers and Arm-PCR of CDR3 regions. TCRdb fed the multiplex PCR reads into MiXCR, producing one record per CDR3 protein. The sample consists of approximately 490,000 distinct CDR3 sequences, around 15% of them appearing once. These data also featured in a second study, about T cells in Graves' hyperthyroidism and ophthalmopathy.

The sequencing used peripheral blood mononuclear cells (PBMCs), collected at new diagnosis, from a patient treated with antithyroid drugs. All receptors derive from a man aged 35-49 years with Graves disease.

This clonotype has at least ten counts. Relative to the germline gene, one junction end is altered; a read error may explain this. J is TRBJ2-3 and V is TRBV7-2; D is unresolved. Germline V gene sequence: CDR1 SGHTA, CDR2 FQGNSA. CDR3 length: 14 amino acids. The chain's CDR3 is CASSLRDVTNTQYF. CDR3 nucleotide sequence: TGTGCCAGCAGCTTAAGGGATGTCACAAATACGCAGTATTTT. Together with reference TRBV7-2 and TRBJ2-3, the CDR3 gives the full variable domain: GAGVSQSPSNKVTEKGKDVELRCDPISGHTALYWYRQSLGQGLEFLIYFQGNSAPDKSGLPSDRFSAERTGGSVSTLTIQRTQQEDSAVYLCASSLRDVTNTQYFGPGTRLTVL.

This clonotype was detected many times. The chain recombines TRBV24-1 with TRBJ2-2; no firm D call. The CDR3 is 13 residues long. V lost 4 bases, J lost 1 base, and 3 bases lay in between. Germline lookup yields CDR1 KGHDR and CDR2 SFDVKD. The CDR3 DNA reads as TGTGCCACCAGTGAAGGGAACACCGGGGAGCTGTTTTTT. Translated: CATSEGNTGELFF.

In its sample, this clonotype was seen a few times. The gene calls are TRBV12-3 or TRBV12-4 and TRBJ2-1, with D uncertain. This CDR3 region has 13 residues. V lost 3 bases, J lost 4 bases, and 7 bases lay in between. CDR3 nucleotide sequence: TGTGCCAGCAGTTTTAGCAGGTACAATGAGCAGTTCTTC. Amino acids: CASSFSRYNEQFF.

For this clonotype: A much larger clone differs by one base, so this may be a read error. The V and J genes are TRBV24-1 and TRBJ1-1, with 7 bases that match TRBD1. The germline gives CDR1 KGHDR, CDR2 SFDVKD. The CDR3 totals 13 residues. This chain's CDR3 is CSTSATGAGEAFF. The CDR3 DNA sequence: TGTTCCACCAGTGCTACAGGGGCTGGTGAAGCTTTCTTT.

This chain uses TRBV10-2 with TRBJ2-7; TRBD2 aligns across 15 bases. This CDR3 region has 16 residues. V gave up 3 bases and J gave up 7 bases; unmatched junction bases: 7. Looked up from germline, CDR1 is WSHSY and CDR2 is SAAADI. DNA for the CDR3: TGCGCCAGCAGTGACGCACGGACTAGCGGGAGGGTTGAGCAGTACTTC. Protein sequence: CASSDARTSGRVEQYF.

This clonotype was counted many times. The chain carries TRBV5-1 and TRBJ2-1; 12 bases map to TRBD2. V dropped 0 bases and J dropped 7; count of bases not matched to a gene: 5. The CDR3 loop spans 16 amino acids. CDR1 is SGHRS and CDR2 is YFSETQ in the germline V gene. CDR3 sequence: CASSLDLAGGRNEQFF. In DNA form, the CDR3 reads TGCGCCAGCAGCTTGGATCTAGCGGGAGGGAGAAATGAGCAGTTCTTC.

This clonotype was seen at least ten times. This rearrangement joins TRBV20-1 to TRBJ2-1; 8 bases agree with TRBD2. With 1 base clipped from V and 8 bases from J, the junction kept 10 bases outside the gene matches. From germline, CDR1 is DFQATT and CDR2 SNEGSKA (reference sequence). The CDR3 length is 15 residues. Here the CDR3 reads CSARGAGGPVHEQFF. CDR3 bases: TGCAGTGCTAGAGGTGCGGGGGGCCCAGTACATGAGCAGTTCTTC.

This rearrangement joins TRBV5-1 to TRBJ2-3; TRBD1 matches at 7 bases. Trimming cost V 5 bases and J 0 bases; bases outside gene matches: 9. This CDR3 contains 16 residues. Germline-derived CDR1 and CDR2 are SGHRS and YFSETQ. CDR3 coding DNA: TGCGCCAGCAGTCACGTGCCGGGACAGAGCACAGATACGCAGTATTTT. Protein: CASSHVPGQSTDTQYF.

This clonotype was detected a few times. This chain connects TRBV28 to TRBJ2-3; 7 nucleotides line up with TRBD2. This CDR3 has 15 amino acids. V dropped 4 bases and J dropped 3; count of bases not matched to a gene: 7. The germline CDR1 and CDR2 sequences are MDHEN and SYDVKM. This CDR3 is CASSSRGRGTDTQYF. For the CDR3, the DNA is TGTGCCAGCAGTTCCCGCGGGAGAGGGACAGATACGCAGTATTTT. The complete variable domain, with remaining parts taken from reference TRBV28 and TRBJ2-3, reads DVKVTQSSRYLVKRTGEKVFLECVQDMDHENMFWYRQDPGLGLRLIYFSYDVKMKEKGDIPEGYSVSREKKERFSLILESASTNQTSMYLCASSSRGRGTDTQYFGPGTRLTVL.

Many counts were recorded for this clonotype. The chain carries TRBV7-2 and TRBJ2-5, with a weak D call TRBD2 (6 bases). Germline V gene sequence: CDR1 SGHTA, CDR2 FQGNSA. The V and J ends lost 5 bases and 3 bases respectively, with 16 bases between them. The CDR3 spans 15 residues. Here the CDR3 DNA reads TGTGCCAGCAGCCCTGGGGACTCACGAGAAGAGACCCAGTACTTC. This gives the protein CASSPGDSREETQYF.

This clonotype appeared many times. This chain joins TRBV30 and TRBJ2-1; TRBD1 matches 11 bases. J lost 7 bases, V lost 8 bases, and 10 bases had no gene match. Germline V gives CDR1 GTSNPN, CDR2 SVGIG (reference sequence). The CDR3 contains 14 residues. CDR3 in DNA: TGTGCCCGAGGACAGGGGGCATTGGGGAATGAGCAGTTCTTC. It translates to CARGQGALGNEQFF.

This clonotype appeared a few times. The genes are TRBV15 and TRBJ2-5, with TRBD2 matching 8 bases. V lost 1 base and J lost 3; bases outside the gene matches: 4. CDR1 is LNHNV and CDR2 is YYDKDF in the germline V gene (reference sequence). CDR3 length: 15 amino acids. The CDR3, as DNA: TGTGCCACCAGCAGAGCTTTGCGGGAGGAAGAGACCCAGTACTTC. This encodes CATSRALREEETQYF.

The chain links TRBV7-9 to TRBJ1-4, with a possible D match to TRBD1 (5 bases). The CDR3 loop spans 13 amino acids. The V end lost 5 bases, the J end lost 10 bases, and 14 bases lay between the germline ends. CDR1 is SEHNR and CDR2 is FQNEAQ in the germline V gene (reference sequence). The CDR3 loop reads CASSAGGHAKLFF. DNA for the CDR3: TGTGCCAGCAGCGCGGGGGGTCACGCAAAACTGTTTTTT.

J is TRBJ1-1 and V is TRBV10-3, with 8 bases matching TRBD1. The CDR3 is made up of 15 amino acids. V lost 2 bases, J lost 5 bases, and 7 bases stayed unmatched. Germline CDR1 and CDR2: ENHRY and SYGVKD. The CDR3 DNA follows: TGTGCCATCAGTGAGAAAGGACAGGGAGGAACTGAAGCTTTCTTT. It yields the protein CAISEKGQGGTEAFF.

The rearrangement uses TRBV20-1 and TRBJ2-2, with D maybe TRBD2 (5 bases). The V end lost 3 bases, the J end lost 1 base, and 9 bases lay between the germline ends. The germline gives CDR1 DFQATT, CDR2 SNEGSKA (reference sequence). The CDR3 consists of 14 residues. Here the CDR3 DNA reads TGCAGTGCTAGTGGACTGGGGAACACCGGGGAGCTGTTTTTT. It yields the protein CSASGLGNTGELFF.

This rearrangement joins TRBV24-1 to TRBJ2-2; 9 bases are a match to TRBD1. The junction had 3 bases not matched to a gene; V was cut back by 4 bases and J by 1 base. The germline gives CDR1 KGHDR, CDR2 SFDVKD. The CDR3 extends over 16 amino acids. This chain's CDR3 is CATSDPTGGNTGELFF. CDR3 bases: TGTGCCACCAGTGACCCGACAGGGGGGAACACCGGGGAGCTGTTTTTT.

CDR3 nucleotide sequence: TGTGCTAGTGGTGGGGGGTTTGAGCAGTTCTTC. Its protein is CASGGGFEQFF. The chain uses TRBV12-5 and TRBJ2-1; maybe TRBD2 (6 bases). V was shortened by 5 bases and J by 9 bases, with 8 bases between the two germline ends. Germline-derived CDR1 and CDR2 are LGHNT and FRNRAP. This CDR3 spans 11 amino acids. Together with reference TRBV12-5 and TRBJ2-1, the CDR3 gives the full variable domain: DARVTQTPRHKVTEMGQEVTMRCQPILGHNTVFWYRQTMMQGLELLAYFRNRAPLDDSGMPKDRFSAEMPDATLATLKIQPSEPRDSAVYFCASGGGFEQFFGPGTRLTVL.

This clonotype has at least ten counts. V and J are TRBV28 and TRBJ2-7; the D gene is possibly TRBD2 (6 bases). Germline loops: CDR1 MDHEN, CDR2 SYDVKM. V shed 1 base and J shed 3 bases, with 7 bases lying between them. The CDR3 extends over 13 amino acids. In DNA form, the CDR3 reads TGTGCCAGCAGTTTATCGGGGGTCTACGAGCAGTACTTC. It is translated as CASSLSGVYEQYF.

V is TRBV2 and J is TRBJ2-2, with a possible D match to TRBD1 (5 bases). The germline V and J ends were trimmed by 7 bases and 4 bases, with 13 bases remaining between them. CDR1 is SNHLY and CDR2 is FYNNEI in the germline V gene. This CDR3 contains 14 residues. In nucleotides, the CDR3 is TGTGCCAGCACCGAGAGGACAATCACCGGGGAGCTGTTTTTT. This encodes CASTERTITGELFF.

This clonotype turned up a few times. This CDR3 is CASSRVLSYEQYF. DNA of the CDR3: TGTGCCAGCAGCCGGGTCCTCTCCTACGAGCAGTACTTC. The rearrangement links TRBV5-5 to TRBJ2-7; no firm D call. This CDR3 region has 13 residues. Looked up from germline, CDR1 is SGHKS and CDR2 is YYEKEE (reference sequence). The germline V and J ends were trimmed by 4 bases and 0 bases, with 8 bases remaining between them. The whole variable domain, remainder taken from reference TRBV5-5 and TRBJ2-7, is DAGVTQSPTHLIKTRGQQVTLRCSPISGHKSVSWYQQVLGQGPQFIFQYYEKEERGRGNFPDRFSARQFPNYSSELNVNALLLGDSALYLCASSRVLSYEQYFGPGTRLTVT.

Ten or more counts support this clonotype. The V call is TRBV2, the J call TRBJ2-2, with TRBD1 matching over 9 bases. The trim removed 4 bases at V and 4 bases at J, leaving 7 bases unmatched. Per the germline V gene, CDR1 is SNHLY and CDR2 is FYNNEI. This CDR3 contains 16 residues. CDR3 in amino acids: CASSGIGQGFTGELFF. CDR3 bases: TGTGCCAGCAGTGGGATTGGACAGGGGTTCACCGGGGAGCTGTTTTTT.

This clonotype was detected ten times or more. DNA for the CDR3: TGTGCCAGCAGTTACTCGCCGGGACTAGCGGGTAACACAGATACGCAGTATTTT. Translation: CASSYSPGLAGNTDTQYF. The chain carries TRBV6-5 and TRBJ2-3; TRBD2 agrees at 12 bases. The ends lost 0 bases at V and 2 bases at J; junction bases unmatched: 6. This CDR3 has 18 residues. The germline CDR1 and CDR2 sequences are MNHEY and SVGAGI.

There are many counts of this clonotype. In DNA form, the CDR3 reads TGCGCCAGCAGCCCTGGGACTACAGCCGGGGAGCTGTTTTTT. This encodes CASSPGTTAGELFF. The V and J genes are TRBV4-1 and TRBJ2-2; 7 positions match TRBD2. The CDR3 runs 14 residues. From germline, CDR1 is MGHRA and CDR2 YSYEKL. V dropped 4 bases and J dropped 6; count of bases not matched to a gene: 5.

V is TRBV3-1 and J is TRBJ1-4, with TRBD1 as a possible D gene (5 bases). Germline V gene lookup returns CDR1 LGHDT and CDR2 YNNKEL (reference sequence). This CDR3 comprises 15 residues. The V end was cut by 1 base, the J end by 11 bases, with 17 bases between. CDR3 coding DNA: TGTGCCAGCAGCCAAGGGGGGGGTGCCCGAGGGAAACTGTTTTTT. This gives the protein CASSQGGGARGKLFF.

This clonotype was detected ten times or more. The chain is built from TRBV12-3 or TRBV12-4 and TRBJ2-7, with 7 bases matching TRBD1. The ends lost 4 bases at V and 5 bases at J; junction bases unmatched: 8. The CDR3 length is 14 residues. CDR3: CASSSQGFIHEQYF. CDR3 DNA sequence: TGTGCCAGCAGTTCACAGGGGTTCATACACGAGCAGTACTTC.

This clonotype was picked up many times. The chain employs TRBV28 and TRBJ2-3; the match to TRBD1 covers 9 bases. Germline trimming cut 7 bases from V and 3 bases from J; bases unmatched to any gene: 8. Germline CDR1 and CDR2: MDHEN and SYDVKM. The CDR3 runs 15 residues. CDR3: CASTSDRGWTDTQYF. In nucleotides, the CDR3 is TGTGCCAGCACATCCGACAGGGGGTGGACAGATACGCAGTATTTT. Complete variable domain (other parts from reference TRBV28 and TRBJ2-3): DVKVTQSSRYLVKRTGEKVFLECVQDMDHENMFWYRQDPGLGLRLIYFSYDVKMKEKGDIPEGYSVSREKKERFSLILESASTNQTSMYLCASTSDRGWTDTQYFGPGTRLTVL.

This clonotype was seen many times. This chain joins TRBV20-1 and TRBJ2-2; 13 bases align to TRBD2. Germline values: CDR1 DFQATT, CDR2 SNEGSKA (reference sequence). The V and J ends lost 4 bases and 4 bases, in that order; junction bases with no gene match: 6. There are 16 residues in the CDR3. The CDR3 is CSAIPGTSGITGELFF. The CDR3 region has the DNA TGCAGTGCTATCCCAGGGACTAGCGGGATCACCGGGGAGCTGTTTTTT.